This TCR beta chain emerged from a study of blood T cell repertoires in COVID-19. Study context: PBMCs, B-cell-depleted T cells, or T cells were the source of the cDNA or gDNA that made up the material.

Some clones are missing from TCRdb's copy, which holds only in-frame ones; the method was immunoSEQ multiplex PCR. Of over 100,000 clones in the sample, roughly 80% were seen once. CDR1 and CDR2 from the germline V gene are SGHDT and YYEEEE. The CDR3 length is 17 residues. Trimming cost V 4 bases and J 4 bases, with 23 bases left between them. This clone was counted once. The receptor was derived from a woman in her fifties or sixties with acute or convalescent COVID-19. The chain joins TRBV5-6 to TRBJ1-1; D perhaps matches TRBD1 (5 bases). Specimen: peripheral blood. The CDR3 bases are TGTGCCAGCAGCAGGGCAGGGCCGCAGGCCGGGGGCACTGAAGCTTTCTTT. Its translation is CASSRAGPQAGGTEAFF.